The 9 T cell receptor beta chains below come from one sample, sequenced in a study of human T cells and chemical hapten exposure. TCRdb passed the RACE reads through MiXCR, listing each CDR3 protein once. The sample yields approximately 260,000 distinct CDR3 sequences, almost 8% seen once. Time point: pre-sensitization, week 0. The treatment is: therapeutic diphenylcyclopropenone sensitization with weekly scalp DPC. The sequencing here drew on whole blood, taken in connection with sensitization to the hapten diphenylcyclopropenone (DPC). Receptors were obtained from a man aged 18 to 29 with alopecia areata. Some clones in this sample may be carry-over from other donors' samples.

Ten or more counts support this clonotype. CDR3 nucleotides: TGTGCCAGCAGTACGGGGACCTGGACCTCTGGGGCCAACGTCCTGACTTTC. This gives the protein CASSTGTWTSGANVLTF. V usage is TRBV6-6 and J usage is TRBJ2-6, with D tentatively TRBD1 or TRBD2 (5 bases each). Germline loops: CDR1 MNHNY, CDR2 SVGAGI (reference sequence). The V end was cut by 5 bases, the J end by 0 bases, with 14 bases between. The CDR3 sequence is 17 residues long.

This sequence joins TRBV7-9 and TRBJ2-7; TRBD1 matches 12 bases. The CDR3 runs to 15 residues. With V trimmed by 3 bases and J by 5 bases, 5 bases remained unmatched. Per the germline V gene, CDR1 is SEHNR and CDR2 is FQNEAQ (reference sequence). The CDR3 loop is CASSFQGQGANEQYV. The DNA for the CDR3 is TGTGCCAGCAGCTTCCAGGGACAGGGGGCTAACGAGCAGTACGTC.

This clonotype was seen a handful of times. For the CDR3, the DNA is TGCGCCAGCAGCGACCGACTTATTAGCTCCTACGAGCAGTACTTC. Translating gives CASSDRLISSYEQYF. This chain connects TRBV4-3 to TRBJ2-7; D is uncertain. V dropped 5 bases and J dropped 0 bases, with 14 bases sitting between them. Germline loops: CDR1 LGHNA, CDR2 YSLEER. CDR3 length: 15 amino acids.

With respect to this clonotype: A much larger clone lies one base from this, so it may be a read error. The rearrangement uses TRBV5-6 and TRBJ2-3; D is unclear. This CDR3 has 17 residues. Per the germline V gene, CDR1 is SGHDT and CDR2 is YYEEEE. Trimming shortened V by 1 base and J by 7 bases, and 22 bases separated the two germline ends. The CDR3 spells CASSLWSIKASGNTQYF. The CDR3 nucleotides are TGTGCCAGCAGCTTGTGGTCAATAAAAGCTTCCGGTAATACGCAGTATTTT.

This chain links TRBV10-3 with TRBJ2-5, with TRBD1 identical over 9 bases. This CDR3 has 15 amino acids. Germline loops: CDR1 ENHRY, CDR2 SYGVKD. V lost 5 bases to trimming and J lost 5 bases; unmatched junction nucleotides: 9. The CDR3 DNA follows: TGTGCCATCAGTACCCGACAGGGGGGTCGTGAGACCCAGTACTTC. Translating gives CAISTRQGGRETQYF.

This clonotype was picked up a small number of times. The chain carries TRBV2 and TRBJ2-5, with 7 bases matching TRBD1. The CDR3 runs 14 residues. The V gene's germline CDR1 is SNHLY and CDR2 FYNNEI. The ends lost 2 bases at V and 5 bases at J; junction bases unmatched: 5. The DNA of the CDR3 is TGTGCCAGCAGTGAACCGACAGGGAGTGAGACCCAGTACTTC. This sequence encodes CASSEPTGSETQYF. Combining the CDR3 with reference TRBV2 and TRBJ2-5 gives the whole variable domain EPEVTQTPSHQVTQMGQEVILRCVPISNHLYFYWYRQILGQKVEFLVSFYNNEISEKSEIFDDQFSVERPDGSNFTLKIRSTKLEDSAMYFCASSEPTGSETQYFGPGTRLLVL.

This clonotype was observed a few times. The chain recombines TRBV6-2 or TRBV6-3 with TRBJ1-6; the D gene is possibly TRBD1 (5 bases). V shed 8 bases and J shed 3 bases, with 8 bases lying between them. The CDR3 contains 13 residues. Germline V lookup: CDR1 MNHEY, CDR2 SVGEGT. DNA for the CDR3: TGTGCCAGCGAGACAGACTATAATTCACCCCTCCACTTT. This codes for CASETDYNSPLHF.

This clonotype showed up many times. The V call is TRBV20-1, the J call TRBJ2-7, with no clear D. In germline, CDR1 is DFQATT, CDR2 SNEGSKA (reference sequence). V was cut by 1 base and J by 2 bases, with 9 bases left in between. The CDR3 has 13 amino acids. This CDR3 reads CSARAKHTYEQYF. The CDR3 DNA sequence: TGCAGTGCTAGAGCTAAGCACACCTACGAGCAGTACTTC.

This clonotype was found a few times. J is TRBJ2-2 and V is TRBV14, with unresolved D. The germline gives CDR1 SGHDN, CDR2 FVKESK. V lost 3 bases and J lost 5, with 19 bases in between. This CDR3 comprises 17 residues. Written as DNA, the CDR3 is TGTGCCAGCAGCCACTATCTGCCGGGTCAATGGACCGGGGAGCTGTTTTTT. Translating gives CASSHYLPGQWTGELFF. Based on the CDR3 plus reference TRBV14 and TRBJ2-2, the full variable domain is EAGVTQFPSHSVIEKGQTVTLRCDPISGHDNLYWYRRVMGKEIKFLLHFVKESKQDESGMPNNRFLAERTGGTYSTLKVQPAELEDSGVYFCASSHYLPGQWTGELFFGEGSRLTVL.